Presented here are 2 T cell receptor beta chains from one specimen sequenced in a study of T cells expressing NK-cell markers. TCRdb reprocessed the 5' RACE reads; each CDR3 protein has one entry and no DNA is given. This listing includes around 110,000 distinct CDR3 sequences. The specimen sequenced was blood T cells: a sorted CD56 or NKG2C T cell subset, CD4+ or CD8+ T cells, or bulk PBMC T cells (not recorded which). All receptors derive from a woman aged 18 to 75 in good health.

Here the CDR3 reads CASSYGTSDTGELFF. The gene calls are TRBV6-2 or TRBV6-3 and TRBJ2-2; as DNA is missing, the TRBD2 call by TCRdb cannot be tested. This CDR3 has 15 amino acids. Per germline, CDR1 MNHEY and CDR2 SVGEGT.

This chain joins TRBV30 and TRBJ2-1. CDR1 is GTSNPN and CDR2 is SVGIG in the germline V gene (reference sequence). This CDR3 region has 13 residues. The CDR3 protein is CAWSMGYNNEQFF.